This T cell receptor (beta chain) was identified in a study of lymphopenia after photon versus proton radiotherapy. Findings of the study overall: Post-nadir diversity loss with photons came from oligoclonal expansion, particularly CD8+ Temra cells. Under photons, naive T cells and diversity fell while effector/memory populations rose. In patients who died, overall survival fell as post-nadir TCR diversity dropped more.

Germline CDR1 GTSNPN, CDR2 SVGIG (reference sequence). This CDR3 has 11 amino acids. Trimming left V 5 bases short and J 8 bases short, with 12 bases between. Produced via immunoSEQ multiplex PCR; TCRdb's table is partial and in-frame only. Found here are about 70,000 clones, 92% of them singletons; the top ten hold around 2.2%. With respect to this clone: Its antigen remains unidentified.

The receptor's source is a woman aged 40 to 50 with cholangiocarcinoma. The V call is TRBV30, the J call TRBJ1-1; D possibly corresponds to TRBD1 (6 bases). Source: peripheral blood, taken from a patient treated with photon-based radiotherapy. As DNA, the CDR3 is TGTGCCTGGCGAGCGGGGGCCGAAGCTTTCTTT. Amino acid sequence: CAWRAGAEAFF.